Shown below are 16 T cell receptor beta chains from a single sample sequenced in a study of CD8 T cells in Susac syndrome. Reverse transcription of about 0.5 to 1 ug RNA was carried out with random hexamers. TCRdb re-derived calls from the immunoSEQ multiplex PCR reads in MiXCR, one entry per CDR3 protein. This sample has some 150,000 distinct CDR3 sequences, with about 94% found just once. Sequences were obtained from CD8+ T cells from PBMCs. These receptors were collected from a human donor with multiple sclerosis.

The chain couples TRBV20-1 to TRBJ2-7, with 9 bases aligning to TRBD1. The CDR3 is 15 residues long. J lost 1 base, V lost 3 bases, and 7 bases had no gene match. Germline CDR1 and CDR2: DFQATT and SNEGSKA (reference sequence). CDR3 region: CSARGQGISSYEQYF. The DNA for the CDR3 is TGCAGTGCTAGGGGACAGGGAATTTCGTCCTACGAGCAGTACTTC.

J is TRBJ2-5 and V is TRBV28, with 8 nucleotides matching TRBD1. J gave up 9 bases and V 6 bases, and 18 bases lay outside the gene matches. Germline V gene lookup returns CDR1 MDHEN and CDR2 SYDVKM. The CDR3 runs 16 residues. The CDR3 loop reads CASRLGQGGAIGAQYF. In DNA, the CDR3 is TGTGCCAGCAGACTCGGACAGGGCGGGGCAATAGGGGCCCAGTACTTC.

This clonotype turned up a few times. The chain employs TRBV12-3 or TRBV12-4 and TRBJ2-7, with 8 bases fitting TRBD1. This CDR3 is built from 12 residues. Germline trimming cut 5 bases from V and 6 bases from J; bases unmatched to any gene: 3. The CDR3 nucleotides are TGTGCCAGCAGTCCGACAGGGGTCGAGCAGTACTTC. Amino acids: CASSPTGVEQYF.

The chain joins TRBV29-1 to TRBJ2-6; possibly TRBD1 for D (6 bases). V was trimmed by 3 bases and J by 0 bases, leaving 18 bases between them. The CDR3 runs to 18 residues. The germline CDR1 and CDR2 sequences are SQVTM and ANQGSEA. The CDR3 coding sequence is TGCAGCGTTGAGGTTCGAGCAGGGGAACCCTCTGGGGCCAACGTCCTGACTTTC. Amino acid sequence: CSVEVRAGEPSGANVLTF.

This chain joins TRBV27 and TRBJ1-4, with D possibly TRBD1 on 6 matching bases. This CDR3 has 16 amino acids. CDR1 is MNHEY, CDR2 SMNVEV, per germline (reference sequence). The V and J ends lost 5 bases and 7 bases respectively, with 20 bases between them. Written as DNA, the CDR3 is TGTGCCAGCAGTCCCTACGACGGGGGGCCGGTTGAAAAACTGTTTTTT. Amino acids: CASSPYDGGPVEKLFF.

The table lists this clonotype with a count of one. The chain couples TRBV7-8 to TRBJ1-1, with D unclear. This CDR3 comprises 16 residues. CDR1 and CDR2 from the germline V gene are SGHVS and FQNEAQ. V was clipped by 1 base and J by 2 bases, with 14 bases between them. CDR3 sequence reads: CASSLELGPLNTEAFF. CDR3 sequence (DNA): TGTGCCAGCAGCTTAGAGCTGGGCCCACTAAACACTGAAGCTTTCTTT.

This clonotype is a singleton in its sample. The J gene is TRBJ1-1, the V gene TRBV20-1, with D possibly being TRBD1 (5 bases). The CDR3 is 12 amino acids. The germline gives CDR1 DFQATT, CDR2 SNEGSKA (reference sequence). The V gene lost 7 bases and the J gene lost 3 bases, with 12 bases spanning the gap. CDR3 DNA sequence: TGCAGTGTCCCGGGACGTTACACTGAAGCTTTCTTT. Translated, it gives CSVPGRYTEAFF.

Written as DNA, the CDR3 is TGTGCCAGCAGCCTAGGCGGTAGCTACACCTTC. It translates to CASSLGGSYTF. V gene TRBV3-1 combines with J gene TRBJ1-2; D gene unclear. This CDR3 spans 11 amino acids. Germline-derived CDR1 and CDR2 are LGHDT and YNNKEL (reference sequence). The V end lost 4 bases, the J end lost 9 bases, and 9 bases lay between the germline ends.

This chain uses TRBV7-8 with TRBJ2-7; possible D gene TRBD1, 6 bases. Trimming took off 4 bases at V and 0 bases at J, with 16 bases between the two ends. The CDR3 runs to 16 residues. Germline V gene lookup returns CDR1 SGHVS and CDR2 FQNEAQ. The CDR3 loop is CASSYRSTGSSYEQYF. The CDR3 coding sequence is TGTGCCAGCAGCTATAGATCCACAGGGTCCTCCTACGAGCAGTACTTC.

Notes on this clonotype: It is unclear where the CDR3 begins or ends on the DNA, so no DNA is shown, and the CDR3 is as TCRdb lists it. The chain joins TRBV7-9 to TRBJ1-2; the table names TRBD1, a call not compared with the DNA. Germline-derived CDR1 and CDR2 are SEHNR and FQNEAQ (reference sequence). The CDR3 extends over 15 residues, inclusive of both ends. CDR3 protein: CASSFGSGQDYGYTF.

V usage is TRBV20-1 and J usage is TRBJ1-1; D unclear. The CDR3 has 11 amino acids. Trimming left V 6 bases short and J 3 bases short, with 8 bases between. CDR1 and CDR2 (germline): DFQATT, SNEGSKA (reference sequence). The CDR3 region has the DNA TGCAGTGCCCTATCGTACACTGAAGCTTTCTTT. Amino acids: CSALSYTEAFF.

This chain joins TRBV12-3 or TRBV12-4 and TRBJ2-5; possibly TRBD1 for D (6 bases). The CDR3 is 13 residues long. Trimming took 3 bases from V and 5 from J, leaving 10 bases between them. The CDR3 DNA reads TGTGCCAGCAGTTTTGGGGGCCTTGAGACCCAGTACTTC. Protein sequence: CASSFGGLETQYF.

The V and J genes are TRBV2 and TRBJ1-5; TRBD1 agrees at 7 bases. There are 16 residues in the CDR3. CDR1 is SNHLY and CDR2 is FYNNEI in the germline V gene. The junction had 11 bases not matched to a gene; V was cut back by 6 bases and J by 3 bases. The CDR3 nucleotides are TGTGCCAGCAGCGCCAGACAGGGACCCCCCAATCAGCCCCAGCATTTT. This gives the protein CASSARQGPPNQPQHF.

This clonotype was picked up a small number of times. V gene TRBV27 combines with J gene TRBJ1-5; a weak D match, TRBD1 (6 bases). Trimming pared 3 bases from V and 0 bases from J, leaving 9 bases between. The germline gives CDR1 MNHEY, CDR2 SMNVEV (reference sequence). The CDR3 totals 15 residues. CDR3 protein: CASSLTGYSNQPQHF. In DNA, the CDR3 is TGTGCCAGCAGTTTGACAGGTTATAGCAATCAGCCCCAGCATTTT.

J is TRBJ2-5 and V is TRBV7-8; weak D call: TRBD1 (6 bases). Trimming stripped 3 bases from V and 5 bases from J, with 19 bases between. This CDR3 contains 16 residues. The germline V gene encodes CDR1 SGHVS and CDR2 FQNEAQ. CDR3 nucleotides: TGTGCCAGCAGCTTCCCGAGGACAGATAAGGGGGAGACCCAGTACTTC. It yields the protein CASSFPRTDKGETQYF.

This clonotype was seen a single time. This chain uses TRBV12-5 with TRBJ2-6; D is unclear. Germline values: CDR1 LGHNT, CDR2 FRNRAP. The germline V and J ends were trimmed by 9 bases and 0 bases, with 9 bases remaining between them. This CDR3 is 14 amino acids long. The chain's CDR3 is CASFRGSGANVLTF. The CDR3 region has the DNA TGTGCTAGCTTTCGAGGCTCTGGGGCCAACGTCCTGACTTTC.